This TCR beta chain was found in a study of blood T cell repertoires in COVID-19. Germline V gives CDR1 SGHTA, CDR2 FQGTGA. Trimming removed 4 bases from V and 2 bases from J; junction bases left unmatched: 8. The CDR3 covers 17 residues. Generated by immunoSEQ multiplex PCR, the TCRdb table keeps only in-frame clones and is missing some. The profile shows 75,000 to 95,000 clones, roughly four fifths of them singletons. The V call is TRBV7-3, the J call TRBJ2-3; 11 bases fit TRBD2. This receptor was obtained from a human donor in a cohort sampled during active COVID-19. The sequenced sample was peripheral blood. The CDR3 DNA follows: TGTGCCAGCAGCTGGTTCCCTAGCGGGGGGCACACAGATACGCAGTATTTT. Its translation: CASSWFPSGGHTDTQYF.